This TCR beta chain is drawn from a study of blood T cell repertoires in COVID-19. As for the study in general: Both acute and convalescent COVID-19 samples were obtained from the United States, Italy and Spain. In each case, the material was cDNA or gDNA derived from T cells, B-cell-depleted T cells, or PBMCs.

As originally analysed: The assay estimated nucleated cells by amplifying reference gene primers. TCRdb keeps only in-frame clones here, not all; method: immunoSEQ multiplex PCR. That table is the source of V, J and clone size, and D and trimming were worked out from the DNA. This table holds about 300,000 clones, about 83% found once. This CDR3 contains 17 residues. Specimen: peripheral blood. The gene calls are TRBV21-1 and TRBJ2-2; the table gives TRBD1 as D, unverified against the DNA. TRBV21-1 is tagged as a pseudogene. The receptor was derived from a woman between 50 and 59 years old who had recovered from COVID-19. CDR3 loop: CASSKSFPGTNTGELFF. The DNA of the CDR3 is TGTGCCAGCAGCAAATCGTTTCCAGGGACGAACACCGGGGAGCTGTTTTTT.